One and the same sample provided the 20 T cell receptor beta chains below, sequenced in a study of T-cell memory formation after mild COVID-19. One entry per CDR3 protein, called by TCRdb with MiXCR from the 5' RACE reads. The sample carries around 420,000 distinct CDR3 sequences, approximately 24% recorded once. The sequenced sample consisted of PBMCs or a T cell subset sorted from them (not recorded which). These receptors all stem from an adult woman who had mild COVID-19 (a few samples of this study predate the infection). Cell type and time point are not known.

V usage is TRBV7-2 and J usage is TRBJ1-2; TRBD1 matches at 7 bases. Trimming took 0 bases from V and 0 from J; bases not matched to a gene: 4. This CDR3 is built from 16 residues. From germline, CDR1 is SGHTA and CDR2 FQGNSA. The CDR3 nucleotides read TGTGCCAGCAGCTTAGCGCGACAGGGTCCTAACTATGGCTACACCTTC. It is translated as CASSLARQGPNYGYTF.

This sequence joins TRBV5-1 and TRBJ2-7; 7 bases are a match to TRBD2. V shed 4 bases, J shed 0 bases, and the junction held 7 bases outside the gene matches. The length of the CDR3 is 15 residues. Germline CDR1 and CDR2: SGHRS and YFSETQ. CDR3 sequence reads: CASSPREAFSYEQYF. The DNA of the CDR3 is TGCGCCAGCAGCCCACGGGAGGCCTTCTCCTACGAGCAGTACTTC.

This clonotype was seen a handful of times. This chain connects TRBV12-3 or TRBV12-4 to TRBJ1-2; a possible D gene is TRBD1 (6 bases). With 5 bases removed from V and 2 bases from J, the gap between germline ends came to 12 bases. The CDR3 length is 14 residues. CDR3 in amino acids: CASSPRTANYGYTF. The CDR3 DNA sequence: TGTGCCAGCAGTCCCCGGACAGCGAACTATGGCTACACCTTC.

The chain combines TRBV12-3 or TRBV12-4 with TRBJ1-1, with TRBD1 matching 7 bases. Trimming took 4 bases from V and 5 from J; bases not matched to a gene: 7. The CDR3 is 14 amino acids. The CDR3 nucleotides read TGTGCCAGCAGTTCCCGGGACAGCTTGACTGAAGCTTTCTTT. Its protein is CASSSRDSLTEAFF.

The J gene is TRBJ2-7, the V gene TRBV9; 8 bases fit TRBD1. V gave up 3 bases and J gave up 6 bases; unmatched junction bases: 8. There are 14 residues in the CDR3. Germline V CDR1 and CDR2: SGDLS, YYNGEE. The CDR3 DNA reads as TGTGCCAGCAGCGGACCCGACAGGGGACGCGAGCAGTACTTC. This codes for CASSGPDRGREQYF.

This chain links TRBV3-1 with TRBJ2-7; D perhaps matches TRBD1 (6 bases). CDR3 length equals 13 residues. From germline, CDR1 is LGHDT and CDR2 YNNKEL (reference sequence). Trimming cost V 2 bases and J 6 bases, with 11 bases left between them. CDR3 DNA: TGTGCCAGCAGCCAACTACAGGGTGGCGAGCAGTACTTC. Its translation: CASSQLQGGEQYF.

This clonotype was detected only a few times. The chain joins TRBV2 to TRBJ1-6, with D perhaps matching TRBD1 (6 bases). Per germline, CDR1 SNHLY and CDR2 FYNNEI. Trimming shortened V by 5 bases and J by 0 bases, and 23 bases separated the two germline ends. The CDR3 is 20 amino acids. The CDR3 nucleotides are TGTGCCAGCAGTACCCACAGGGTGCTCAATCCTAACTCCTATAATTCACCCCTCCACTTT. Translating gives CASSTHRVLNPNSYNSPLHF.

This clonotype was observed a handful of times. The rearrangement links TRBV5-1 to TRBJ2-1; 9 positions match TRBD1. Germline trimming cut 3 bases from V and 10 bases from J; bases unmatched to any gene: 5. Germline CDR1 is SGHRS and CDR2 is YFSETQ. CDR3 size: 13 residues. The CDR3 sequence: CASSWDRDGEQFF. The DNA for the CDR3 is TGCGCCAGCAGCTGGGACAGGGATGGGGAGCAGTTCTTC.

CDR3 amino acids: CATSEDRTDTQYF. The CDR3 nucleotides are TGTGCCACCAGTGAGGACCGCACAGATACGCAGTATTTT. The V call is TRBV24-1, the J call TRBJ2-3; D gene unclear. The CDR3 is 13 residues long. The V end was cut by 4 bases, the J end by 1 base, with 5 bases between. The V gene's germline CDR1 is KGHDR and CDR2 SFDVKD.

The J gene is TRBJ2-5, the V gene TRBV20-1; D not resolved. This CDR3 spans 11 amino acids. Per germline, CDR1 DFQATT and CDR2 SNEGSKA (reference sequence). Trimming stripped 6 bases from V and 5 bases from J, with 10 bases between. The CDR3 reads CSAGLRETQYF. CDR3 DNA sequence: TGCAGTGCGGGCCTACGTGAGACCCAGTACTTC.

The rearrangement uses TRBV4-2 and TRBJ2-1; TRBD1 matches 7 bases. V lost 4 bases and J lost 9; bases outside the gene matches: 9. Germline V CDR1 and CDR2: LGHNA, YNFKEQ. The CDR3 sequence is 14 residues long. The CDR3 DNA reads TGTGCCAGCAGCCTCGGTACAGGGGCCGTTGAGCAGTTCTTC. Its translation: CASSLGTGAVEQFF.

There are a few counts of this clonotype. This chain uses TRBV25-1 with TRBJ1-3; D call uncertain. Looked up from germline, CDR1 is MGHDK and CDR2 is SYGVNS. V gave up 4 bases and J gave up 1 base, with 17 bases separating them. The CDR3 length is 17 residues. The CDR3 protein is CASSGDWEFASGNTIYF. In nucleotides, the CDR3 is TGTGCCAGCAGTGGAGATTGGGAGTTCGCTTCTGGAAACACCATATATTTT.

This chain joins TRBV20-1 and TRBJ2-7; the D is unclear. This CDR3 region has 13 residues. Per germline, CDR1 DFQATT and CDR2 SNEGSKA (reference sequence). With 4 bases removed from V and 7 bases from J, the gap between germline ends came to 17 bases. The CDR3 sequence: CSAKGIGRFEQYF. The DNA of the CDR3 is TGCAGTGCTAAAGGGATTGGCAGGTTTGAGCAGTACTTC.

This clonotype was seen ten or more times. This sequence joins TRBV24-1 and TRBJ1-5; D ambiguous. Trimming pared 1 base from V and 3 bases from J, leaving 6 bases between. The CDR3 has 14 amino acids. From germline, CDR1 is KGHDR and CDR2 SFDVKD. CDR3 sequence: CATSDLSINQPQHF. CDR3 coding DNA: TGTGCCACCAGTGATTTATCCATCAATCAGCCCCAGCATTTT.

This clonotype was seen more than once but under ten times. The V and J genes are TRBV12-3 or TRBV12-4 and TRBJ2-2; 7 bases match TRBD1. This CDR3 contains 15 residues. V lost 7 bases, J lost 4 bases, and 9 bases stayed unmatched. CDR3 bases: TGTGCCAGCAACGTAAGGGGGCAGAGCACCGGGGAGCTGTTTTTT. This encodes CASNVRGQSTGELFF.

This chain links TRBV12-3 or TRBV12-4 with TRBJ2-1; 11 nucleotides agree with TRBD2. With 3 bases clipped from V and 6 bases from J, the junction kept 16 bases outside the gene matches. The CDR3 runs 19 residues. The CDR3 region has the DNA TGTGCCAGCAGTTTTATCCCCACCCTAGCGGGAGGACTCCTCAATGAGCAGTTCTTC. Its translation is CASSFIPTLAGGLLNEQFF.

The CDR3 here is CASSTWDEQYF. Written as DNA, the CDR3 is TGTGCCAGCAGCACCTGGGACGAGCAGTACTTC. The chain is built from TRBV12-3 or TRBV12-4 and TRBJ2-7; D gene unclear. Trimming removed 6 bases from V and 5 bases from J, with 8 bases in between. The CDR3 is 11 amino acids.

J is TRBJ1-1 and V is TRBV29-1; 7 bases map to TRBD1. CDR1 is SQVTM, CDR2 ANQGSEA, per germline. Germline trimming cut 7 bases from V and 2 bases from J; bases unmatched to any gene: 7. The CDR3 length is 13 residues. The CDR3 nucleotides are TGCAGCGACGCCAGGACAGGAAACACTGAAGCTTTCTTT. It codes for CSDARTGNTEAFF. The variable domain in full, with the rest retrieved from reference TRBV29-1 and TRBJ1-1, is SAVISQKPSRDICQRGTSLTIQCQVDSQVTMMFWYRQQPGQSLTLIATANQGSEATYESGFVIDKFPISRPNLTFSTLTVSNMSPEDSSIYLCSDARTGNTEAFFGQGTRLTVV.

The chain joins TRBV7-2 to TRBJ1-5, with D maybe TRBD1 (5 bases). The CDR3 contains 14 residues. V was trimmed by 5 bases and J by 2 bases, leaving 10 bases between them. Germline V CDR1 and CDR2: SGHTA, FQGNSA. CDR3 bases: TGTGCCAGCAGCCAGCAGGGACGCAATCAGCCCCAGCATTTT. Translation: CASSQQGRNQPQHF. Combining the CDR3 with reference TRBV7-2 and TRBJ1-5 gives the whole variable domain GAGVSQSPSNKVTEKGKDVELRCDPISGHTALYWYRQSLGQGLEFLIYFQGNSAPDKSGLPSDRFSAERTGGSVSTLTIQRTQQEDSAVYLCASSQQGRNQPQHFGDGTRLSIL.

The genes are TRBV6-1 and TRBJ2-7; 7 bases fit TRBD1. After removal of 7 bases from V and 3 bases from J, the junction contained 9 bases not matched to a gene. The CDR3 length is 14 residues. Germline V gene lookup returns CDR1 MNHNS and CDR2 SASEGT. CDR3 nucleotide sequence: TGTGCCAGCACTCCTTACAGGGGCGTCTACGAGCAGTACTTC. It codes for CASTPYRGVYEQYF.